The TCR beta chain described here comes from a study of T-cell memory formation after mild COVID-19. Overall study: The study found TCR clusters largely donor specific.

Using its own MiXCR run on the 5' RACE reads, TCRdb lists one record per CDR3 protein. The table includes about 350,000 distinct CDR3 sequences, roughly 13% detected once. General study findings and limits: Memory cells collected pre-infection included some clones that later responded, suggesting cross-reactive memory joined. CD8+ contracting clones occupied EMRA, while CD4+ ones occupied mainly CM and EM.

This clonotype was picked up a small number of times. No antigen is known for it. The sequencing input was PBMCs or a T cell subset sorted from them (not recorded which). This receptor was obtained from a young man who had mild COVID-19 (a few samples of this study predate the infection). Cell type and time point are not known.

This CDR3 is CASSPVGLNTGELFF. DNA of the CDR3: TGTGCCAGCAGCCCGGTCGGTCTGAACACCGGGGAGCTGTTTTTT. This chain connects TRBV7-2 to TRBJ2-2; D gene ambiguous. Germline values: CDR1 SGHTA, CDR2 FQGNSA. V was cut by 5 bases and J by 1 base, with 11 bases left in between. This CDR3 has 15 amino acids.